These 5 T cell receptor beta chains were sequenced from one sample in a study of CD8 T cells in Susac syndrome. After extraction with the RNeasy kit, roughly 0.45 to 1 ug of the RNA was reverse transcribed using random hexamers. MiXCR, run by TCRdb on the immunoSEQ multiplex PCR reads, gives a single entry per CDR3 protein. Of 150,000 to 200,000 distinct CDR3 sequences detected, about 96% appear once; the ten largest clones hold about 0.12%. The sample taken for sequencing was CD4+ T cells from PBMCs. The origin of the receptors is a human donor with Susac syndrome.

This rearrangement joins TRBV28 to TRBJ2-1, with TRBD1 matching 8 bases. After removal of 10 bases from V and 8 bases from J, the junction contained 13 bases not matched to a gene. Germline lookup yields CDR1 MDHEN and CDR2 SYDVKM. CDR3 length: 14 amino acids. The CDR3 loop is CATLDRGGRYEQFF. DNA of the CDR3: TGTGCCACCCTAGACAGGGGTGGTCGCTATGAGCAGTTCTTC.

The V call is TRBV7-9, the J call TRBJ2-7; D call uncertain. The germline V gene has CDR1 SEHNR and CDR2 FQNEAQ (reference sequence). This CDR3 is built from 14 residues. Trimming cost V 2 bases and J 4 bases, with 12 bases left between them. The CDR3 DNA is TGTGCCAGCAGCTTATTAAACTACCCGTACGAGCAGTACTTC. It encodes CASSLLNYPYEQYF. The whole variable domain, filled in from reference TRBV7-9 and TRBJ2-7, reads DTGVSQNPRHKITKRGQNVTFRCDPISEHNRLYWYRQTLGQGPEFLTYFQNEAQLEKSRLLSDRFSAERPKGSFSTLEIQRTEQGDSAMYLCASSLLNYPYEQYFGPGTRLTVT.

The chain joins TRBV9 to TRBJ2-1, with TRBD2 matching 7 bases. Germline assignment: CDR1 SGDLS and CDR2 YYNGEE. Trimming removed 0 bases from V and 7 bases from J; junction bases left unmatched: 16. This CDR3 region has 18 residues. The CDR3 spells CASSVVGSGPYGWNEQFF. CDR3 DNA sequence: TGTGCCAGCAGCGTAGTCGGTAGCGGGCCCTACGGGTGGAATGAGCAGTTCTTC.

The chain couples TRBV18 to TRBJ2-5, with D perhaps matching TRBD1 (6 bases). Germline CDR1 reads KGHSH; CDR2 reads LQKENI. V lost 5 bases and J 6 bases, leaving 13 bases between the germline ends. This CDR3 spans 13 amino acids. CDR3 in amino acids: CASSMDRVQTQYF. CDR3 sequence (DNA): TGTGCCAGCTCAATGGACAGAGTACAGACCCAGTACTTC.

The CDR3 DNA is TGTGCCAGCAGCCCCGGGGCGGGGGGAAGCACAGATACGCAGTATTTT. Its translation: CASSPGAGGSTDTQYF. The V call is TRBV7-2, the J call TRBJ2-3; 8 bases map to TRBD2. This CDR3 is 16 amino acids long. Trimming at V came to 5 bases and at J to 0 bases, leaving 7 bases not matched to a gene. The germline gives CDR1 SGHTA, CDR2 FQGNSA.